Below, 17 T cell receptor beta chains from the same sample are listed, as sequenced in a study of shared clonotypes between healthy human individuals (dated by TCRdb to between 2020 and 2021). The receptor library was made with the immunoSEQ multiplex PCR assay. TCRdb obtained this table from immuneACCESS and retained in-frame rearrangements with V and J assigned. These tables miss some clones; where compared with another copy, unresolved V genes account for less than half of the shortfall, and the remainder is unexplained. The sample table records some 580,000 clones; nearly 98% of these occur just once. The ten largest clonotypes hold 0.3% of the sample. For the CD8 naive samples, CD45RO-negative cells were positively selected for CCR7, yielding a CD45RA+CCR7+ population from which TemRA cells were excluded. The sample taken for sequencing was naive CD8+ T cells sorted from blood. Reading the label with the study, this specimen's cell subset or site is: CD45RA+CCR7+. All receptors derive from a man in his thirties or forties in good health.

This chain connects TRBV7-7 to TRBJ2-7; 8 nucleotides line up with TRBD1. The germline V gene encodes CDR1 SSHAT and CDR2 FNYEAQ (reference sequence). The CDR3 length is 16 residues. The CDR3 coding sequence is TGTGCTAGCTCCCCAGGGTTAGGACAGGGCTCCTACGAGCAGTACTTC. Encoded protein: CASSPGLGQGSYEQYF.

The CDR3 region is CASSVDRGTGVADTQYF. The CDR3 nucleotides are TGTGCCAGCAGCGTAGACCGAGGGACAGGGGTCGCAGATACGCAGTATTTT. The chain carries TRBV9 and TRBJ2-3; 10 bases line up with TRBD1. Per the germline V gene, CDR1 is SGDLS and CDR2 is YYNGEE. The J segment lost 4 bases and the V segment lost 0 bases, leaving 8 bases of the junction unmatched. This CDR3 is built from 17 residues. Variable domain in full (rest from reference TRBV9 and TRBJ2-3): DSGVTQTPKHLITATGQRVTLRCSPRSGDLSVYWYQQSLDQGLQFLIQYYNGEERAKGNILERFSAQQFPDLHSELNLSSLELGDSALYFCASSVDRGTGVADTQYFGPGTRLTVL.

The chain carries TRBV7-9 and TRBJ2-6; D remains ambiguous. This CDR3 comprises 15 residues. Germline loops: CDR1 SEHNR, CDR2 FQNEAQ (reference sequence). V lost 6 bases and J lost 0, with 9 bases in between. CDR3 coding DNA: TGTGCCAGCAGTTGGAGTGACTCTGGGGCCAACGTCCTGACTTTC. It codes for CASSWSDSGANVLTF.

The rearrangement links TRBV7-2 to TRBJ2-1; D uncertain. Trimming shortened V by 5 bases and J by 12 bases, and 17 bases separated the two germline ends. Per the germline V gene, CDR1 is SGHTA and CDR2 is FQGNSA. The CDR3 loop spans 13 amino acids. The CDR3 loop is CASSNPTWPRQFF. The DNA for the CDR3 is TGTGCCAGCAGCAACCCGACTTGGCCGCGGCAGTTCTTC.

The gene calls are TRBV30 and TRBJ1-1; 7 nucleotides match TRBD1. The CDR3 runs to 11 residues. With V trimmed by 3 bases and J by 9 bases, 4 bases remained unmatched. Germline CDR1 GTSNPN, CDR2 SVGIG (reference sequence). The CDR3 region has the DNA TGTGCCTGGAGCGAGACAGGGAAAGCTTTCTTT. Translating it yields CAWSETGKAFF.

The chain uses TRBV5-1 and TRBJ2-7; 8 nucleotides align to TRBD1. V dropped 4 bases and J dropped 3; count of bases not matched to a gene: 15. The CDR3 is 17 amino acids. Germline V CDR1 and CDR2: SGHRS, YFSETQ. CDR3 in DNA: TGCGCCAGCAGCCCGCCTCGGACAGGGTCGGTGCTCTACGAGCAGTACTTC. Translation gives CASSPPRTGSVLYEQYF.

On this clone: At one end, the junction sequence differs from germline, possibly due to a read error. V usage is TRBV5-4 and J usage is TRBJ2-5, with 10 bases aligning to TRBD2. The germline V gene encodes CDR1 SGHNT and CDR2 YYREEE (reference sequence). The CDR3 consists of 16 residues. DNA for the CDR3: TGTGCCAGCAGCTCCAGCCTAGCGGGAGCCGAAGAAACCCAGTACTTC. It encodes CASSSSLAGAEETQYF.

This clone was counted once. This chain uses TRBV5-5 with TRBJ2-7; D unclear. V lost 4 bases, J lost 0 bases, and 14 bases lay in between. The CDR3 totals 15 residues. The germline gives CDR1 SGHKS, CDR2 YYEKEE (reference sequence). The CDR3 here is CASSLHSEVSYEQYF. CDR3 nucleotide sequence: TGTGCCAGCAGCCTCCACAGCGAAGTCTCCTACGAGCAGTACTTC.

The rearrangement joins TRBV11-2 to TRBJ2-2, with 9 bases lining up with TRBD1. CDR3 length: 19 amino acids. Germline trimming cut 6 bases from V and 3 bases from J; bases unmatched to any gene: 17. Per the germline V gene, CDR1 is SGHAT and CDR2 is FQNNGV. The CDR3 loop is CASSTPRTGDIVDTGELFF. CDR3 sequence (DNA): TGTGCCAGCAGTACGCCGAGGACAGGGGACATTGTGGACACCGGGGAGCTGTTTTTT.

V is TRBV29-1 and J is TRBJ2-1; 10 positions agree with TRBD2. Per the germline V gene, CDR1 is SQVTM and CDR2 is ANQGSEA. With 3 bases clipped from V and 10 bases from J, the junction kept 15 bases outside the gene matches. The CDR3 sequence is 16 residues long. CDR3: CSVDPVGSGRYLEQFF. In nucleotides, the CDR3 is TGCAGCGTTGACCCCGTCGGTAGCGGGAGGTACTTGGAGCAGTTCTTC.

The rearrangement links TRBV7-2 to TRBJ2-5; TRBD2 is a possible D gene (5 bases). V gave up 5 bases and J gave up 0 bases, with 19 bases separating them. Germline CDR1 is SGHTA and CDR2 is FQGNSA. This CDR3 spans 17 amino acids. Here the CDR3 reads CASSRYADRRYQETQYF. CDR3 in DNA: TGTGCCAGCAGCCGTTACGCAGACCGGAGGTACCAAGAGACCCAGTACTTC.

The V call is TRBV7-9, the J call TRBJ2-7; no firm D call. V gave up 3 bases and J gave up 1 base, with 10 bases separating them. This CDR3 region has 14 residues. The germline V gene has CDR1 SEHNR and CDR2 FQNEAQ (reference sequence). This chain's CDR3 is CASSLDGQSYEQYF. In DNA, the CDR3 is TGTGCCAGCAGCTTGGACGGGCAATCCTACGAGCAGTACTTC.

This clone has more than one count but fewer than ten. This chain connects TRBV10-3 to TRBJ2-7; no definite D call. Per germline, CDR1 ENHRY and CDR2 SYGVKD. The CDR3 is made up of 12 amino acids. The germline V and J ends were trimmed by 4 bases and 4 bases, with 8 bases remaining between them. The CDR3 loop is CAISGEKYEQYF. Written as DNA, the CDR3 is TGTGCCATCAGTGGGGAAAAATACGAGCAGTACTTC.

The genes are TRBV4-1 and TRBJ1-5, with 10 bases fitting TRBD1. The junction had 4 bases not matched to a gene; V was cut back by 5 bases and J by 0 bases. In germline, CDR1 is MGHRA, CDR2 YSYEKL. The CDR3 contains 16 residues. CDR3 loop: CASSEGQGDSNQPQHF. The CDR3 DNA reads TGCGCCAGCAGCGAAGGACAGGGGGATAGCAATCAGCCCCAGCATTTT.

The count of this clone is one. V is TRBV5-1 and J is TRBJ1-1, with 7 positions matching TRBD1. The CDR3 extends over 15 amino acids. Germline CDR1 SGHRS, CDR2 YFSETQ. With 4 bases clipped from V and 1 base from J, the junction kept 7 bases outside the gene matches. Here the CDR3 reads CASSATGTGNTEAFF. The CDR3 nucleotides are TGCGCCAGCAGCGCGACAGGGACTGGGAACACTGAAGCTTTCTTT.

This chain connects TRBV7-9 to TRBJ2-1; D ambiguous. Trimming shortened V by 5 bases and J by 0 bases, and 5 bases separated the two germline ends. CDR3 length equals 13 residues. The V gene's germline CDR1 is SEHNR and CDR2 FQNEAQ (reference sequence). CDR3: CASSGTSYNEQFF. CDR3 DNA: TGTGCCAGCAGCGGTACCTCCTACAATGAGCAGTTCTTC.

V gene TRBV30 combines with J gene TRBJ2-3; 11 nucleotides line up with TRBD2. This CDR3 region has 16 residues. Germline lookup yields CDR1 GTSNPN and CDR2 SVGIG (reference sequence). After removal of 0 bases from V and 3 bases from J, the junction contained 5 bases not matched to a gene. CDR3 amino acids: CAWSVGSSGRTDTQYF. DNA of the CDR3: TGTGCCTGGAGTGTAGGGTCTAGCGGGAGGACAGATACGCAGTATTTT.